The clone carrying this TCR beta chain was seen many times. Antigen specificity is unknown. TCRdb re-called the 5' RACE reads through MiXCR, storing one row per CDR3 protein. The sample carries 350,000 to 500,000 distinct CDR3 sequences, around 20% recorded once. Germline V gene sequence: CDR1 LGHNA, CDR2 YNFKEQ. Trimming at V came to 1 base and at J to 6 bases, leaving 7 bases not matched to a gene. The CDR3 consists of 16 residues. This sample stems from a study of identical twins. Study-wide findings and caveats: The conclusions drew on cross-sectional statistical analysis instead of tracking the same donors. The degree of excess twin sharing was weaker in beta out-of-frame sequences.

The rearrangement links TRBV4-2 to TRBJ2-3; 10 bases are a match to TRBD2. The sample comprised naive T cells sorted from blood. The TCR comes from a man aged 50 or older in good health. CDR3 loop: CASSQAFLAGGDTQYF. CDR3 bases: TGTGCCAGCAGCCAAGCCTTTTTAGCGGGAGGCGATACGCAGTATTTT.